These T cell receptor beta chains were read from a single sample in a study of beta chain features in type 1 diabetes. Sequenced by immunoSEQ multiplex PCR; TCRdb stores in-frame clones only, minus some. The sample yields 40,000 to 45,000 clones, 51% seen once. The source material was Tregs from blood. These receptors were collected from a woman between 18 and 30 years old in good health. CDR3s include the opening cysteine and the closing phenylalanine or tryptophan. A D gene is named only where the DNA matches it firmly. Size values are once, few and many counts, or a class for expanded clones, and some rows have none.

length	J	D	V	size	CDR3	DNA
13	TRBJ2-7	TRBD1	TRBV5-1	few	CASSFEGAREQYF	TGCGCCAGCAGCTTTGAGGGGGCGCGGGAGCAGTACTTC
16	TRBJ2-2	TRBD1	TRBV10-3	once	CAIRDRGRKVAGELFF	TGTGCCATCCGGGACAGGGGGCGGAAGGTCGCCGGGGAGCTGTTTTTT
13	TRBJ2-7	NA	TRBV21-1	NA	CARQGQVPYEQYF	TGTGCCCGCCAGGGACAGGTTCCCTACGAGCAGTACTTC
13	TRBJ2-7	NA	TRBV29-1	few	CSVEVGGSDEQYF	TGCAGCGTTGAAGTTGGGGGGTCGGACGAGCAGTACTTC
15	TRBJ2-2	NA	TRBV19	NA	CASSMTLTATGELFF	TGTGCCAGTAGTATGACACTCACGGCAACCGGGGAGCTGTTTTTT
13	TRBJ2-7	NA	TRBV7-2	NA	CASSLNRVGEQYF	TGTGCCAGCAGCTTAAACAGGGTCGGCGAGCAGTACTTC
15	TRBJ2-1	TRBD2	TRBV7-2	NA	CASRGLAGSGNEQFF	TGTGCCAGCAGAGGACTAGCGGGAAGTGGCAATGAGCAGTTCTTC
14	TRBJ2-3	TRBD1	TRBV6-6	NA	CASSLRQGADTQYF	TGTGCCAGCAGTCTCCGCCAGGGGGCGGATACGCAGTATTTT
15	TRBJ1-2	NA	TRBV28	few	CASSLWGRVVYGYTF	TGTGCCAGCAGTTTATGGGGCAGGGTTGTCTATGGCTACACCTTC
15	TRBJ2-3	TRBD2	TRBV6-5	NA	CASRPLAASTDTQYF	TGTGCCAGCAGACCCCTAGCGGCTAGCACAGATACGCAGTATTTT
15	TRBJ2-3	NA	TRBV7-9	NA	CASSLEAGTTDTQYF	TGTGCCAGCAGCTTAGAGGCGGGAACCACAGATACGCAGTATTTT
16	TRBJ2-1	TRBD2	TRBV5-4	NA	CASSPVTSGRAVEQFF	TGTGCCAGCAGCCCGGTAACTAGCGGGAGGGCTGTTGAGCAGTTCTTC
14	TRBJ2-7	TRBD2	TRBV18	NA	CASSPPSGNYEQYF	TGTGCCAGCTCACCCCCTAGCGGGAATTACGAGCAGTACTTC
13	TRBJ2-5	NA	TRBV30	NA	CAWSRSGRETQYF	TGTGCCTGGAGTAGGTCAGGGCGGGAGACCCAGTACTTC
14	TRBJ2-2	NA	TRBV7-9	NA	CASSLDLNTGELFF	TGTGCCAGCAGCTTAGACTTGAACACCGGGGAGCTGTTTTTT
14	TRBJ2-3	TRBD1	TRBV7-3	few	CASSLEGAADTQYF	TGTGCCAGCAGCTTAGAGGGGGCGGCAGATACGCAGTATTTT
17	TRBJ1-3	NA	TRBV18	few	CASSPGLGGRSGNTIYF	TGTGCCAGCTCACCAGGATTGGGGGGGCGCTCTGGAAACACCATATATTTT
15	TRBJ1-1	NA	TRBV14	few	CASSPQQGFMREAFF	TGTGCCAGCAGCCCCCAACAGGGATTTATGCGGGAAGCTTTCTTT
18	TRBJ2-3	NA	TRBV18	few	CASSAQGSRGGSTDTQYF	TGTGCCAGCTCAGCCCAGGGGAGCCGTGGCGGGAGCACAGATACGCAGTATTTT
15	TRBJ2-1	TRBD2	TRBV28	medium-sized	CASSSPGLASNEQFF	TGTGCCAGCAGTTCCCCGGGACTAGCGTCGAATGAGCAGTTCTTC
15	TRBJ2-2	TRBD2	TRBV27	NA	CASSLLAGSTGELFF	TGTGCCAGCAGTTTACTAGCGGGAAGCACCGGGGAGCTGTTTTTT
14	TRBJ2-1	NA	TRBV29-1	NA	CSVHTYGGYNEQFF	TGCAGCGTTCATACTTATGGAGGATACAATGAGCAGTTCTTC
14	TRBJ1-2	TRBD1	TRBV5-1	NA	CASSSRDRDYGYTF	TGCGCCAGCAGCTCCCGGGACAGGGACTATGGCTACACCTTC
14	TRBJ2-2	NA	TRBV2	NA	CARNVQGGTGELFF	TGTGCCAGGAATGTACAGGGTGGCACCGGGGAGCTGTTTTTT
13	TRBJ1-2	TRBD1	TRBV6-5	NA	CASSKRTGGGYTF	TGTGCCAGCAGTAAAAGGACAGGGGGTGGCTACACCTTC
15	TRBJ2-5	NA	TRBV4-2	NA	CASSQDPQRRETQYF	TGTGCCAGCAGCCAAGATCCCCAGCGGAGAGAGACCCAGTACTTC
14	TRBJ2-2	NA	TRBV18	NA	CASSPPLNYGELFF	TGTGCCAGCTCACCACCGCTCAACTACGGGGAGCTGTTTTTT
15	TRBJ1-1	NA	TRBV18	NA	CASSQKIDINTEAFF	TGTGCCAGCTCACAGAAGATCGACATAAACACTGAAGCTTTCTTT
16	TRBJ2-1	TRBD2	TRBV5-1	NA	CASSALAGGGYNEQFF	TGCGCCAGCAGCGCTCTAGCGGGAGGGGGCTACAATGAGCAGTTCTTC
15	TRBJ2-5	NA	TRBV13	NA	CASSLGRRGGETQYF	TGTGCCAGCAGCTTAGGCCGAAGGGGGGGAGAGACCCAGTACTTC
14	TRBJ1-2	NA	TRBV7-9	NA	CASSLEPGAVGYTF	TGTGCCAGCAGCTTAGAGCCAGGGGCCGTCGGCTACACCTTC
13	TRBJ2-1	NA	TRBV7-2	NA	CASSSSFTNEQFF	TGTGCCAGCAGCTCCAGTTTCACCAATGAGCAGTTCTTC
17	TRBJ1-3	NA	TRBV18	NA	CASSLLPGDNSGNTIYF	TGTGCCAGCTCACTACTTCCGGGGGATAACTCTGGAAACACCATATATTTT
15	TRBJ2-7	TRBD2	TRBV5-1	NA	CASSSLAGSSYEQYF	TGCGCCAGCAGCTCACTAGCGGGGAGCTCCTACGAGCAGTACTTC
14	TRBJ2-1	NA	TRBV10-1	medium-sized	CASSAGTSKNEQFF	TGCGCCAGCAGTGCCGGGACTTCCAAAAATGAGCAGTTCTTC
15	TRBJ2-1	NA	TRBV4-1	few	CASSYSDGGYNEQFF	TGCGCCAGCAGCTATTCCGACGGCGGGTACAATGAGCAGTTCTTC
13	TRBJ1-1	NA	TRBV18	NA	CASSQYGDTEAFF	TGTGCCAGCTCTCAGTACGGGGACACTGAAGCTTTCTTT
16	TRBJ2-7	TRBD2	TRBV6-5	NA	CASSSESGATSKGQYF	TGTGCCAGCAGTTCTGAGAGCGGGGCCACGTCTAAGGGGCAGTACTTC
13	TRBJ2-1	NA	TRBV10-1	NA	CASSKWSAGGMIF	TGCGCCAGCAGCAAATGGTCGGCAGGGGGGATGATCTTC
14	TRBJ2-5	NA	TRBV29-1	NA	CSVEGAGRGETQYF	TGCAGCGTTGAAGGCGCGGGGAGAGGAGAGACCCAGTACTTC
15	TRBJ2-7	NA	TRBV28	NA	CASSLLVQGLYEQYF	TGTGCCAGCAGTTTATTAGTACAGGGTCTCTACGAGCAGTACTTC
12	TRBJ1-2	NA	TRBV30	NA	CAASSYAYGYTF	TGTGCTGCCTCTAGTTACGCTTATGGCTACACCTTC
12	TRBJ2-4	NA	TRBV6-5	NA	CASSEALSSPYF	TGTGCCAGCAGTGAAGCCCTTTCTTCTCCGTACTTC
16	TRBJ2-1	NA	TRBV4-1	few	CASSPISPGSGNEQFF	TGCGCCAGCAGCCCGATCTCACCCGGGTCTGGGAATGAGCAGTTCTTC
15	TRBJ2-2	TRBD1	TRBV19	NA	CASSVRTGLTGELFF	TGTGCCAGTAGTGTGCGGACAGGGCTGACCGGGGAGCTGTTTTTT
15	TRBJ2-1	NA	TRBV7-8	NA	CASRRAGSSYNEQFF	TGTGCCAGCAGGCGTGCCGGGAGCTCCTACAATGAGCAGTTCTTC
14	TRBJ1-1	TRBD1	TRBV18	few	CASSLETGRHEAFF	TGTGCCAGCTCATTAGAGACAGGGCGACATGAAGCTTTCTTT
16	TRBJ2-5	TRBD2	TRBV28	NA	CASSFPAREGGETQYF	TGTGCCAGCAGTTTTCCAGCCAGGGAGGGAGGGGAGACCCAGTACTTC
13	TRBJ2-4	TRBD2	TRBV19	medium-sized	CASSRTSINIQYF	TGTGCCAGTAGTAGGACTAGTATAAACATTCAGTACTTC
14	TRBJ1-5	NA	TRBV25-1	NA	CASSEGSWGRPQHF	TGTGCCAGCAGTGAAGGGTCGTGGGGGCGGCCCCAGCATTTT
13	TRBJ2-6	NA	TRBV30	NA	CASDRSGANVLTF	TGTGCCAGCGACAGGTCTGGGGCCAACGTCCTGACTTTC
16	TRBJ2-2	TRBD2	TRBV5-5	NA	CASSQTSGRVTGELFF	TGTGCCAGCAGCCAGACTAGCGGGAGGGTCACCGGGGAGCTGTTTTTT
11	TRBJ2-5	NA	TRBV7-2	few	CASSLRGTQYF	TGTGCCAGCAGCCTAAGGGGGACCCAGTACTTC